These T cell receptor beta chains were read from a single sample in a study of T cell clones after liver transplantation. The table came from immunoSEQ multiplex PCR; TCRdb's copy has only in-frame clones and leaves some out. The sample holds 45,000 to 60,000 clones, about four fifths seen once. Sequenced here: CD4+ T cells from blood, sampled before liver transplant. The receptors were sampled from a human donor who received a liver transplant. Both conserved end residues are part of each CDR3. The order of the fields is D gene, J gene, V gene, clone size, CDR3 protein, CDR3 DNA. A D gene is named only where the DNA matches it firmly. Clone size is shown for a subset of rows, as once, few, many or a class of expanded clone.

>-|TRBJ2-7|TRBV28|-
CASSVGRVSDEQYF
TGTGCCAGCAGTGTTGGCCGGGTCTCCGACGAGCAGTACTTC
>TRBD1|TRBJ1-1|TRBV9|-
CASSVLQGAMNTEAFF
TGTGCCAGCAGCGTCCTACAGGGGGCTATGAACACTGAAGCTTTCTTT
>-|TRBJ1-1|TRBV5-1|-
CASSSTGTKGTEAFF
TGCGCCAGCAGCTCTACCGGGACCAAGGGCACTGAAGCTTTCTTT
>-|TRBJ2-7|TRBV19|-
CASSPDRGPEQYF
TGTGCCAGTAGTCCCGACAGAGGACCCGAGCAGTACTTC
>TRBD1|TRBJ1-1|TRBV28|-
CASTAYRGEAFF
TGTGCCAGCACCGCATACAGGGGTGAAGCTTTCTTT
>TRBD2|TRBJ2-2|TRBV5-1|-
CASSLGGGANTGELFF
TGCGCCAGCAGCTTGGGCGGGGGGGCGAACACCGGGGAGCTGTTTTTT
>-|TRBJ2-5|TRBV18|-
CASSPEQKETQYF
TGTGCCAGCTCACCAGAGCAGAAAGAGACCCAGTACTTC
>TRBD1|TRBJ1-2|TRBV14|few
CASRGQVGSYGYTF
TGTGCCAGCAGAGGACAGGTTGGGTCCTATGGCTACACCTTC
>TRBD1|TRBJ1-3|TRBV25-1|-
CATSRGEGAGGNTIYF
TGTGCCACCTCTCGCGGGGAGGGGGCGGGTGGAAACACCATATATTTT
>-|TRBJ1-1|TRBV21-1|-
CASSNRPGTDTEAFF
TGTGCCAGCAGCAACAGACCGGGGACAGACACTGAAGCTTTCTTT
>TRBD2|TRBJ2-7|TRBV28|-
CASSFRVAGGYEQYF
TGTGCCAGCAGTTTTAGGGTAGCGGGAGGCTACGAGCAGTACTTC
>-|TRBJ2-5|TRBV18|-
CASSRESGVQETQYF
TGTGCCAGCTCACGGGAGTCCGGGGTTCAAGAGACCCAGTACTTC
>TRBD1|TRBJ1-3|TRBV7-2|-
CASSPQGGTGEGNTIYF
TGTGCCAGCAGCCCCCAGGGAGGGACAGGGGAAGGAAACACCATATATTTT
>-|TRBJ2-1|TRBV15|-
CATSSRVSSYNEQFF
TGTGCCACCAGCAGCAGGGTAAGCTCCTACAATGAGCAGTTCTTC
>TRBD2|TRBJ2-3|TRBV5-4|-
CASSLAGLAAITDTQYF
TGTGCCAGCAGCTTGGCCGGACTAGCGGCCATCACAGATACGCAGTATTTT
>-|TRBJ1-5|TRBV2|once
CASSQDTFNQPQHF
TGTGCCAGCAGTCAGGACACGTTCAATCAGCCCCAGCATTTT
>-|TRBJ2-2|TRBV10-3|-
CATVRGQDSTGELFF
TGTGCCACTGTCCGTGGACAAGACAGCACCGGGGAGCTGTTTTTT
>-|TRBJ2-7|TRBV7-9|once
CASSLARASYEQYF
TGTGCCAGCAGCTTAGCTAGGGCCTCCTACGAGCAGTACTTC
>-|TRBJ1-3|TRBV9|-
CASSGPSRTSGNTIYF
TGTGCCAGCAGCGGGCCGTCCAGGACCTCTGGAAACACCATATATTTT
>TRBD1|TRBJ1-1|TRBV18|-
CASSEVDRVNTEAFF
TGTGCCAGCTCGGAAGTGGACAGGGTTAACACTGAAGCTTTCTTT
>-|TRBJ1-2|TRBV4-1|-
CASSQERSRDLYGYTF
TGCGCCAGCAGCCAAGAGCGAAGCCGCGACCTCTATGGCTACACCTTC
>-|TRBJ1-4|TRBV28|-
CASSSDSTGNEKLFF
TGTGCCAGCAGTTCCGATTCGACGGGTAATGAAAAACTGTTTTTT
>-|TRBJ2-3|TRBV7-9|-
CASSFEGGTDTQYF
TGTGCCAGCAGCTTCGAGGGGGGCACAGATACGCAGTATTTT
>-|TRBJ2-1|TRBV10-2|-
CASSESRGLPRLNEQFF
TGCGCCAGCAGTGAGTCCAGGGGACTACCCAGACTCAATGAGCAGTTCTTC
>TRBD1|TRBJ1-4|TRBV9|-
CASSEDRGHPRTNEKLFF
TGTGCCAGCAGCGAAGACAGGGGGCACCCTAGAACTAATGAAAAACTGTTTTTT
>-|TRBJ2-7|TRBV10-3|-
CAIRTPGGSYEQYF
TGTGCCATCAGGACGCCTGGCGGCTCCTACGAGCAGTACTTC
>TRBD1|TRBJ2-2|TRBV5-1|-
CASSLASGGTGELFF
TGCGCCAGCAGCTTGGCCTCAGGGGGCACCGGGGAGCTGTTTTTT
>TRBD1|TRBJ1-3|TRBV7-2|-
CASSLVDRTGGNSGNTIYF
TGTGCCAGCAGCTTAGTGGACAGGACAGGGGGTAACTCTGGAAACACCATATATTTT
>TRBD1|TRBJ2-1|TRBV27|-
CASTLFFGQVLGDEQFF
TGTGCCAGCACGCTATTTTTCGGACAGGTTTTAGGCGATGAGCAGTTCTTC
>TRBD2|TRBJ2-7|TRBV7-2|-
CASSLLAGATYEQYF
TGTGCCAGCAGCTTATTAGCGGGAGCAACCTACGAGCAGTACTTC
>-|TRBJ1-2|TRBV4-3|once
CASSQDVAGRGYTF
TGCGCCAGCAGCCAAGATGTCGCAGGACGCGGCTACACCTTC
>-|TRBJ2-1|TRBV18|-
CASSPPPSRDEQFF
TGTGCCAGCTCACCGCCCCCCAGTCGGGATGAGCAGTTCTTC
>-|TRBJ2-1|TRBV5-1|-
CASSLAPKGGEQFF
TGCGCCAGCAGCTTGGCCCCTAAGGGGGGTGAGCAGTTCTTC
>-|TRBJ2-2|TRBV7-2|-
CASSSRLGELFF
TGTGCCAGCAGCTCAAGACTAGGGGAGCTGTTTTTT
>-|TRBJ2-1|TRBV2|-
CASSKARGPGNEQFF
TGTGCCAGCAGTAAGGCCCGGGGACCCGGCAATGAGCAGTTCTTC
>TRBD2|TRBJ2-5|TRBV5-1|-
CASSLATGTSGRETQYF
TGCGCCAGCAGCTTGGCCACCGGGACTAGCGGCCGGGAGACCCAGTACTTC
>-|TRBJ2-7|TRBV27|few
CASSYRGGEQYF
TGTGCCAGCAGTTACAGGGGGGGGGAGCAGTACTTC
>TRBD1|TRBJ1-2|TRBV5-1|-
CASSLVTGGSGYTF
TGCGCCAGCAGCTTGGTGACAGGGGGTAGTGGCTACACCTTC
>-|TRBJ1-1|TRBV2|-
CASSNPSSGGNTEAFF
TGTGCCAGCAGTAACCCCTCGTCTGGGGGGAACACTGAAGCTTTCTTT
>TRBD1|TRBJ1-3|TRBV4-3|-
CASSQDFGQGGYTIYF
TGCGCCAGCAGCCAAGATTTCGGACAGGGGGGATACACCATATATTTT
>TRBD1|TRBJ1-5|TRBV11-2|-
CASSLDPREGASNQPQHF
TGTGCCAGCAGCTTAGATCCAAGGGAGGGGGCAAGCAATCAGCCCCAGCATTTT
>-|TRBJ1-2|TRBV10-3|-
CAISDLAARPNF
TGTGCCATCAGTGATCTCGCGGCCAGGCCGAACTTC
>TRBD1|TRBJ2-7|TRBV18|-
CASSADRDDYEQYF
TGTGCCAGCTCAGCCGACAGGGATGACTACGAGCAGTACTTC
>TRBD2|TRBJ2-5|TRBV10-2|-
CASIPAGGQETQYF
TGCGCCAGCATCCCGGCGGGGGGGCAAGAGACCCAGTACTTC
>-|TRBJ2-7|TRBV7-9|-
CASSLAVVAAYEQYF
TGTGCCAGCAGCTTAGCCGTGGTGGCGGCCTACGAGCAGTACTTC
>-|TRBJ1-1|TRBV6-4|-
CASSAGGGPGSEAFF
TGTGCCAGCAGTGCCGGTGGGGGCCCAGGGTCTGAAGCTTTCTTT
>-|TRBJ2-1|TRBV9|-
CASSVQGGDNEQFF
TGTGCCAGCAGCGTACAGGGGGGTGACAATGAGCAGTTCTTC
>TRBD2|TRBJ2-1|TRBV14|-
CASSRGTSSYNEQFF
TGTGCCAGCAGCCGCGGGACTAGCAGTTACAATGAGCAGTTCTTC
>-|TRBJ1-2|TRBV7-2|-
CASSLEGPWDYGYTF
TGTGCCAGCAGCTTAGAAGGTCCCTGGGACTATGGCTACACCTTC